This entry is about one T cell receptor (beta chain). The data derive from a study of blood T cell repertoires in COVID-19. Some clones are missing from TCRdb's copy, which holds only in-frame ones; the method was immunoSEQ multiplex PCR. Among 100,000 to 150,000 clones listed, roughly 75% were seen once. This CDR3 region has 14 residues. Per the germline V gene, CDR1 is LGHDT and CDR2 is YNNKEL (reference sequence). With 4 bases removed from V and 5 bases from J, the gap between germline ends came to 11 bases. The TCR originated in a man aged 60-69 years with active or convalescent COVID-19. Sample: peripheral blood. This chain connects TRBV3-1 (or the pseudogene TRBV3-2) to TRBJ2-2; D not resolved. The CDR3 bases are TGTGCCAGCAGCCCCCTTTACTCAACCGGGGAGCTGTTTTTT. This encodes CASSPLYSTGELFF.